The 12 T cell receptor beta chains below were found in one sample sequenced in a study of radiotherapy plus CTLA-4 blockade in lung cancer (dated by TCRdb to about 2018). The library was generated by the immunoSEQ multiplex PCR assay. As stored in TCRdb, this immuneACCESS dataset retains in-frame rearrangements with V and J assigned. A fraction of the clones does not appear; measured against another copy, unresolved V genes explain less than half of the discrepancy, and the remainder lacks a known reason. In all, the sample holds approximately 80,000 clones, and 78% of those were seen once. Of the sample, approximately 24% falls within the top ten clones. Source: peripheral blood, taken from a patient treated with radiotherapy plus ipilimumab. All receptors derive from a human donor with non-small cell lung cancer whose response to radiotherapy plus ipilimumab could not be evaluated. Some clones in this sample may be carry-over from other donors' samples.

V and J are TRBV4-1 and TRBJ1-2; TRBD1 is a possible D gene (5 bases). V lost 2 bases and J lost 3, with 10 bases in between. Germline V CDR1 and CDR2: MGHRA, YSYEKL. This CDR3 has 14 residues. The CDR3 DNA follows: TGCGCCAGCAGCCAAAGCGGGACCCACTATGGCTACACCTTC. The encoded protein is CASSQSGTHYGYTF.

This chain links TRBV30 with TRBJ2-2, with 7 bases lining up with TRBD2. This CDR3 has 16 amino acids. CDR1 is GTSNPN and CDR2 is SVGIG in the germline V gene (reference sequence). Trimming took 1 base from V and 0 from J; bases not matched to a gene: 5. In DNA form, the CDR3 reads TGTGCCTGGAGTGACGGTAGCGGGTCGAACACCGGGGAGCTGTTTTTT. It translates to CAWSDGSGSNTGELFF.

This chain connects TRBV2 to TRBJ1-5; D gene uncertain. V dropped 1 base and J dropped 6 bases, with 10 bases sitting between them. The germline V gene encodes CDR1 SNHLY and CDR2 FYNNEI. The CDR3 has 14 residues. Here the CDR3 reads CASSEGAVSQPQHF. DNA of the CDR3: TGTGCCAGCAGTGAAGGGGCAGTATCTCAGCCCCAGCATTTT. The complete variable domain, with remaining parts taken from reference TRBV2 and TRBJ1-5, reads EPEVTQTPSHQVTQMGQEVILRCVPISNHLYFYWYRQILGQKVEFLVSFYNNEISEKSEIFDDQFSVERPDGSNFTLKIRSTKLEDSAMYFCASSEGAVSQPQHFGDGTRLSIL.

The chain carries TRBV5-1 and TRBJ1-1, with 7 bases fitting TRBD1. The J segment lost 2 bases and the V segment lost 4 bases, leaving 5 bases of the junction unmatched. The length of the CDR3 is 14 residues. Germline-derived CDR1 and CDR2 are SGHRS and YFSETQ. The CDR3 coding sequence is TGCGCCAGCAGCAGTTCAGGGGGAAACACTGAAGCTTTCTTT. Its translation is CASSSSGGNTEAFF.

The chain joins TRBV10-1 to TRBJ1-4, with 7 positions matching TRBD1. CDR3 size: 14 residues. The junction had 9 bases not matched to a gene; V was cut back by 9 bases and J by 5 bases. In germline, CDR1 is WNHNN, CDR2 SYGVQD (reference sequence). CDR3 protein: CARKLDRRNEKLFF. For the CDR3, the DNA is TGCGCCAGGAAGCTGGACAGGAGGAATGAAAAACTGTTTTTT.

V usage is TRBV7-2 and J usage is TRBJ1-6, with D perhaps matching TRBD1 (5 bases). Trimming took 6 bases from V and 9 from J, leaving 12 bases between them. The CDR3 totals 13 residues. CDR1 is SGHTA and CDR2 is FQGNSA in the germline V gene. Here the CDR3 reads CASRWGVTSPLHF. The CDR3 DNA sequence: TGTGCCAGCAGATGGGGGGTGACTTCACCCCTCCACTTT.

The J gene is TRBJ1-1, the V gene TRBV6-1; D is ambiguous. The CDR3 extends over 12 amino acids. CDR1 is MNHNS and CDR2 is SASEGT in the germline V gene. The V end was cut by 7 bases, the J end by 3 bases, with 9 bases between. The CDR3 nucleotides read TGTGCCAGCACTTTGAGGGACACTGAAGCTTTCTTT. Its translation is CASTLRDTEAFF.

The chain combines TRBV5-4 with TRBJ2-5; TRBD2 is a possible D gene (6 bases). V was trimmed by 2 bases and J by 5 bases, leaving 16 bases between them. The CDR3 is 15 residues long. From germline, CDR1 is SGHNT and CDR2 YYREEE (reference sequence). The CDR3 reads CASSFRVGGGETQYF. CDR3 DNA: TGTGCCAGCAGCTTTAGGGTGGGAGGTGGGGAGACCCAGTACTTC.

The V and J genes are TRBV5-1 and TRBJ2-3, with D possibly being TRBD1 (6 bases). Germline V lookup: CDR1 SGHRS, CDR2 YFSETQ. V lost 3 bases to trimming and J lost 0 bases, with 20 bases between them. The CDR3 is 18 residues long. The CDR3 DNA reads as TGCGCCAGCAGCTCACCGCTATCCGGGACACAGAGCACAGATACGCAGTATTTT. The encoded protein is CASSSPLSGTQSTDTQYF.

This clone was found many times. The chain employs TRBV6-5 and TRBJ1-2; TRBD1 aligns across 8 bases. Germline CDR1 reads MNHEY; CDR2 reads SVGAGI. This CDR3 has 15 amino acids. The ends lost 6 bases at V and 6 bases at J; junction bases unmatched: 12. The CDR3 bases are TGTGCCAGCAGCCTTGTTTACAGGGGGAGCCATGGCTACACCTTC. Translating it yields CASSLVYRGSHGYTF.

In its sample, this clone was seen once. CDR3 nucleotide sequence: TGCGCCAGCAGTCAGCCGAGAGGATCGCGAAAGACCTATGGCTACACCTTC. As protein: CASSQPRGSRKTYGYTF. The chain joins TRBV10-1 to TRBJ1-2; no clear D. This CDR3 spans 17 amino acids. Between the trimmed V and J ends, which lost 5 bases and 4 bases, there was a span of 23 bases. Germline CDR1 is WNHNN and CDR2 is SYGVQD (reference sequence).

This chain joins TRBV6-1 and TRBJ1-5; the D gene is possibly TRBD1 (6 bases). There are 14 residues in the CDR3. Trimming took off 3 bases at V and 2 bases at J, with 8 bases between the two ends. Per germline, CDR1 MNHNS and CDR2 SASEGT. The CDR3 is CASSERTGNQPQHF. The CDR3 DNA follows: TGTGCCAGCAGTGAGAGGACAGGCAATCAGCCCCAGCATTTT.